The following is a T cell receptor beta chain sequence with its context. At one of its ends the junction is not consistent with the germline gene, which may arise from a read error. These data originate in a study of cytomegalovirus exposure and HLA in healthy donors. PCR used 60 Vbeta primers and 13 Jbeta primers. Using immunoSEQ multiplex PCR, the repertoire was profiled, and TCRdb retains in-frame clones only, with some absent. The sample has 150,000 to 200,000 clones; around 87% are singletons. Samples came from healthy bone marrow donors. Source material: PBMCs. This receptor was obtained from a woman aged 18-29 years in good health and CMV-seronegative.

As DNA, the CDR3 is TGTGCCAGCAGCCTTGGACTAGCGGGAGAGCTGTTCTTC. Its protein product is CASSLGLAGELFF. The chain combines TRBV7-2 with TRBJ2-1; 13 nucleotides match TRBD2. This CDR3 comprises 13 residues. CDR1 SGHTA and CDR2 FQGNSA come from the germline V gene.